Included here is one T cell receptor beta chain sequence, with context. The data were taken from a study of technical replicates of blood from a few donors. Clones were sequenced by immunoSEQ multiplex PCR, and TCRdb holds only the in-frame ones, with some missing. The table has some 57,000 clones, roughly 90% seen once. The trim removed 2 bases at V and 13 bases at J, leaving 7 bases unmatched. In germline, CDR1 is SGHRS, CDR2 YFSETQ. This CDR3 contains 13 residues. This chain connects TRBV5-1 to TRBJ1-2; 11 nucleotides match TRBD1. The sequencing input was PBMCs. This receptor was taken from a human donor in good health. Some clones in this sample may be carry-over from other donors' samples. CDR3 nucleotide sequence: TGCGCCAGCAGCTTAGGACAGGGGGCGAATGTCACCTTC. Amino acid sequence: CASSLGQGANVTF. Drawing the rest from reference TRBV5-1 and TRBJ1-2, the complete variable domain is KAGVTQTPRYLIKTRGQQVTLSCSPISGHRSVSWYQQTPGQGLQFLFEYFSETQRNKGNFPGRFSGRQFSNSRSEMNVSTLELGDSALYLCASSLGQGANVTFGSGTRLTVV.